Sequencing of this TCR beta chain was carried out in a study of blood T cell repertoires in COVID-19. Looking at the study overall: T cells, B-cell-depleted T cells, or PBMCs provided the cDNA or gDNA that served as material.

Source study methods: Reference gene primer amplification gave nucleated cell count estimates. Assay used: immunoSEQ multiplex PCR; TCRdb lists only in-frame clones, some missing. From that table come the V and J calls and clone size; the DNA was used to work out D and trimming. The sample includes about 89,000 clones, less than 85% of them seen just once. Sequenced input: peripheral blood. This TCR derives from a woman aged 80 or older with acute or convalescent COVID-19.

CDR3 DNA: TGTGCCAGCAGCGTAGGAGCGGCCGGATACGACGCAGAAAAACTGTTTTTT. Residues: CASSVGAAGYDAEKLFF. The chain carries TRBV9 and TRBJ1-4, with unresolved D. Trimming pared 0 bases from V and 8 bases from J, leaving 20 bases between. This CDR3 has 17 amino acids. The germline gives CDR1 SGDLS, CDR2 YYNGEE. Full variable domain (remainder filled in from reference TRBV9 and TRBJ1-4): DSGVTQTPKHLITATGQRVTLRCSPRSGDLSVYWYQQSLDQGLQFLIQYYNGEERAKGNILERFSAQQFPDLHSELNLSSLELGDSALYFCASSVGAAGYDAEKLFFGSGTQLSVL.